Detailed here is one TCR beta chain. This specimen comes from a study of blood T cell repertoires in COVID-19. Study at large: The study drew acute and convalescent COVID-19 samples from the United States, Italy and Spain. T cells, B-cell-depleted T cells, or PBMCs supplied cDNA or gDNA.

The repertoire was sequenced with immunoSEQ multiplex PCR; TCRdb's copy has only in-frame clones and lacks some. The table has fewer than 250,000 clones, approximately 83% seen once; the top ten hold roughly 2.7%. V was pared by 5 bases and J by 8 bases, with 22 bases between. The CDR3 contains 17 residues. CDR1 and CDR2 from the germline V gene are LNHNV and YYDKDF (reference sequence). The TCR comes from a middle-aged woman with active or convalescent COVID-19. Sequenced sample: peripheral blood. J is TRBJ1-6 and V is TRBV15, with D possibly matching TRBD1 (6 bases). The CDR3 DNA sequence: TGTGCCACCAGCGGGATGTACAAACAGGGAAATTATTCACCCCTCCACTTT. Amino acid sequence: CATSGMYKQGNYSPLHF. Supplemented by reference TRBV15 and TRBJ1-6, the full variable domain reads DAMVIQNPRYQVTQFGKPVTLSCSQTLNHNVMYWYQQKSSQAPKLLFHYYDKDFNNEADTPDNFQSRRPNTSFCFLDIRSPGLGDTAMYLCATSGMYKQGNYSPLHFGNGTRLTVT.